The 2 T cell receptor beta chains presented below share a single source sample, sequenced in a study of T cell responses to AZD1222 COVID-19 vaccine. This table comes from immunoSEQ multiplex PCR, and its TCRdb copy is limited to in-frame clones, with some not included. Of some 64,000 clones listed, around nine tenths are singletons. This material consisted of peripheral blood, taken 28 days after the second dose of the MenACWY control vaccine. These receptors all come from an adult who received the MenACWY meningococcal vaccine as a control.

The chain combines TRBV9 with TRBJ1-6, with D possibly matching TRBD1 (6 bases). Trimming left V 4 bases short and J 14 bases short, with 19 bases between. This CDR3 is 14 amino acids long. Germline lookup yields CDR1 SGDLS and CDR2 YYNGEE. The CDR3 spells CASSPGRGGSTLHF. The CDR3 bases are TGTGCCAGCAGCCCAGGGAGGGGGGGTTCCACCCTCCACTTT.

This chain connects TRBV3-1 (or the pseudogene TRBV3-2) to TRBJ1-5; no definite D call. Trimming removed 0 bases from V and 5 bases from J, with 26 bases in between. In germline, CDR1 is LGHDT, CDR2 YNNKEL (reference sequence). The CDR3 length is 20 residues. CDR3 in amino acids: CASSQDHLVRSTPRDQPQHF. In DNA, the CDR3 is TGTGCCAGCAGCCAAGATCACTTGGTCAGGTCAACCCCTAGGGATCAGCCCCAGCATTTT.